This TCR beta chain was obtained from a study of T cell clonality in common variable immunodeficiency. This clone has a count of ten or more. Its target is unknown. Sequencing ends 3 residues short of the CDR3 end; the germline J gene provides the rest. Measured with immunoSEQ multiplex PCR; TCRdb has only the in-frame clones, and not every one. The sample holds about 21,000 clones, and no clone turns up only once. The V and J ends lost 0 bases and 8 bases, in that order; junction bases with no gene match: 7. CDR3 length equals 15 residues. The germline V gene encodes CDR1 LGHDT and CDR2 YNNKEL (reference sequence). Study-level results: In common variable immunodeficiency, TCR beta chains reportedly carried fewer deletions and N-nucleotide insertions.

Sequencing used peripheral blood mononuclear cells. The receptor was derived from a human donor with common variable immunodeficiency. The V call is TRBV3-1 (or the pseudogene TRBV3-2), the J call TRBJ2-1; TRBD1 agrees at 7 bases. The CDR3 bases that were read are TGTGCCAGCAGCCAAGAAGGGGGCCCCAGCGATGAG. Translating it yields CASSQEGGPSDE. The full CDR3 reads CASSQEGGPSDEQFF.